Listed below are T cell receptor beta chains from one sample, sequenced in a study of blood T cell repertoires in COVID-19. Using immunoSEQ multiplex PCR, the repertoire was profiled, and TCRdb retains in-frame clones only, with some absent. The table shows just over 650,000 clones, with 85% to 90% occurring only once. The sequenced sample was peripheral blood. These receptors were taken from a young woman with acute or convalescent COVID-19. CDR3s include the opening cysteine and the closing phenylalanine or tryptophan. A D gene is named only where the DNA matches it firmly. The size field is filled for only some rows; it gives once, few, many or a size class.

TRBV5-4	.	TRBJ1-1	.	15	TGTGCCAGCAGCTTGGGGCTCAGACAAGGAACTGAAGCTTTCTTT	CASSLGLRQGTEAFF
TRBV6-6	.	TRBJ2-5	.	12	TGTGCCAGCAGTTATGCGGTAGAGACCCAGTACTTC	CASSYAVETQYF
TRBV30	.	TRBJ1-1	once	14	TGTGCCTGGAGTCCTGGAACCGGGGGCACTGAAGCTTTCTTT	CAWSPGTGGTEAFF
TRBV30	.	TRBJ1-4	.	14	TGTGCCTGGAGTAGGGGAACAACTAATGAAAAACTGTTTTTT	CAWSRGTTNEKLFF
TRBV7-2	.	TRBJ1-2	few	12	TGTGCCAGCAGCAAGGACAGCTATGGCTACACCTTC	CASSKDSYGYTF
TRBV6-5	TRBD1	TRBJ1-1	.	14	TGTGCCAGCAGGTTGACAGGGTTGGACACTGAAGCTTTCTTT	CASRLTGLDTEAFF
TRBV6-2/TRBV6-3	.	TRBJ1-2	.	11	TGTGCCAGCAGCAATCTCTATGGCTACACCTTC	CASSNLYGYTF
TRBV27	TRBD1	TRBJ1-1	.	14	TGTGCCAGCAGTCCCAAGACAGGGTCATCTGAAGCTTTCTTT	CASSPKTGSSEAFF
TRBV7-9	.	TRBJ2-7	few	12	TGTGCCAGCAGCTTGGCGGATTACGAGCAGTACTTC	CASSLADYEQYF
TRBV2	.	TRBJ1-1	.	17	TGTGCCAGCACTACCGATCTGAGGAGGGCGACGAACACTGAAGCTTTCTTT	CASTTDLRRATNTEAFF
TRBV6-2/TRBV6-3	.	TRBJ1-1	.	14	TGTGCCAGCAGTTACTCGTCCGGGGGCACTGAAGCTTTCTTT	CASSYSSGGTEAFF
TRBV4-3	.	TRBJ1-2	few	15	TGCGCCAGCAGCCAATTAGAGACATCCAACTATGGCTACACCTTC	CASSQLETSNYGYTF
TRBV18	TRBD1	TRBJ1-2	.	18	TGTGCCAGCTCACCACCCGTGATAAGGACAGGGGGATCCTATGGCTACACCTTC	CASSPPVIRTGGSYGYTF